This TCR beta chain originates from a study of neurological immune-mediated disorders. Time point here: longitudinal time-point 1 (baseline). In Maryland, USA, blood bank volunteers were the healthy controls. Unsorted libraries were generated from 2 million PBMCs held at -80 degrees C. The CDR3 runs 15 residues. Looked up from germline, CDR1 is DFQATT and CDR2 is SNEGSKA (reference sequence). V was pared by 1 base and J by 4 bases, with 14 bases between. It was by 5'RACE with 10-nucleotide random UMIs that the cDNA was made. Every sequencing run produced over 170 million TCR-beta sequences that came from 15-18 subjects. TCRdb fed the 5' RACE reads into MiXCR, producing one record per CDR3 protein. Of 60,000 to 90,000 distinct CDR3 sequences in the sample, roughly a tenth were seen once.

The rearrangement links TRBV20-1 to TRBJ2-1; D gene unclear. The specimen sequenced was PBMCs. This receptor was identified in a young man in good health. CDR3 sequence: CSARGQRAIYNEQFF. The DNA of the CDR3 is TGCAGTGCTAGAGGCCAACGGGCTATATACAATGAGCAGTTCTTC.